These 23 T cell receptor beta chains were sequenced from one sample in a study of blood T cell repertoires in COVID-19. TCRdb's table, derived via immunoSEQ multiplex PCR, lists solely in-frame clones and lacks some. The table shows around 220,000 clones, with about nine tenths occurring only once. Input material: PBMCs or T cells enriched from blood (not recorded which). These receptors all come from a woman under 40 with acute COVID-19.

V is TRBV11-2 and J is TRBJ2-1; TRBD2 agrees at 12 bases. Germline V lookup: CDR1 SGHAT, CDR2 FQNNGV. This CDR3 is 16 amino acids long. Trimming removed 5 bases from V and 9 bases from J; junction bases left unmatched: 11. CDR3 sequence (DNA): TGTGCCAGCAGCGATACACCTAGCGGGGGGGCCGCTGAGCAGTTCTTC. Translation gives CASSDTPSGGAAEQFF.

This rearrangement joins TRBV21-1 to TRBJ2-5; the listed D gene, TRBD1, was not tested against the DNA. TRBV21-1 constitutes a pseudogene. The CDR3 sequence is 14 residues long. The CDR3 protein is CASNYRQLQETQYF. In DNA, the CDR3 is TGTGCCAGCAACTACAGACAGTTACAAGAGACCCAGTACTTC.

The chain has TRBV2 and TRBJ1-1, with D possibly being TRBD1 (6 bases). The CDR3 has 11 residues. Per the germline V gene, CDR1 is SNHLY and CDR2 is FYNNEI. Trimming took off 6 bases at V and 6 bases at J, with 8 bases between the two ends. As DNA, the CDR3 is TGTGCCAGCAGAACAGGGTCTGAAGCTTTCTTT. Amino acids: CASRTGSEAFF.

The V gene is TRBV5-4, the J gene TRBJ2-7; 7 bases fit TRBD2. Germline V gives CDR1 SGHNT, CDR2 YYREEE (reference sequence). J gave up 5 bases and V 3 bases, and 14 bases lay outside the gene matches. The CDR3 covers 16 residues. In DNA form, the CDR3 reads TGTGCCAGCAGCTCCCCCAGGGAGGGGAGGGTCAACGAGCAGTACTTC. This encodes CASSSPREGRVNEQYF. The variable domain in full, completed from reference TRBV5-4 and TRBJ2-7, reads ETGVTQSPTHLIKTRGQQVTLRCSSQSGHNTVSWYQQALGQGPQFIFQYYREEENGRGNFPPRFSGLQFPNYSSELNVNALELDDSALYLCASSSPREGRVNEQYFGPGTRLTVT.

In DNA form, the CDR3 reads TGTGCCAGCAGTTTGTCCGCGGGTTCAGGGGTTGTACAGCCCCAGCATTTT. Its translation is CASSLSAGSGVVQPQHF. The chain links TRBV28 to TRBJ1-5, with D perhaps TRBD1 (6 bases). CDR3 length equals 17 residues. V was trimmed by 3 bases and J by 7 bases, leaving 22 bases between them. CDR1 is MDHEN, CDR2 SYDVKM, per germline.

This clone was observed a few times. The V gene is TRBV27, the J gene TRBJ1-6, with TRBD1 identical over 9 bases. Per the germline V gene, CDR1 is MNHEY and CDR2 is SMNVEV (reference sequence). The CDR3 runs 16 residues. With V trimmed by 3 bases and J by 8 bases, 8 bases remained unmatched. This CDR3 reads CASSFSGTGHYSPLHF. Written as DNA, the CDR3 is TGTGCCAGCAGTTTCTCCGGGACAGGGCACTATTCACCCCTCCACTTT.

The chain couples TRBV28 to TRBJ2-7; 9 nucleotides agree with TRBD2. This CDR3 region has 16 residues. Per germline, CDR1 MDHEN and CDR2 SYDVKM. V shed 4 bases, J shed 2 bases, and the junction held 9 bases outside the gene matches. The CDR3 coding sequence is TGTGCCAGCAGTTCCCCGGGGCGGGAGGGCCCCTACGAGCAGTACTTC. This sequence encodes CASSSPGREGPYEQYF.

The V and J genes are TRBV21-1 and TRBJ1-5; TRBD1 is taken as the D call from the table, unchecked against the DNA. TRBV21-1 is described as a pseudogene. This CDR3 region has 13 residues. The CDR3: CALSQGSNQPQHF. The CDR3 coding sequence is TGTGCCCTCAGCCAGGGTAGCAATCAGCCCCAGCATTTT.

This clone was counted once. This chain joins TRBV28 and TRBJ2-7; D not certain. V shed 8 bases and J shed 5 bases, with 16 bases lying between them. Germline assignment: CDR1 MDHEN and CDR2 SYDVKM. This CDR3 is built from 13 residues. The DNA of the CDR3 is TGTGCCAGCCTGGGCCAGGCCCTCGACGAGCAGTACTTC. The encoded protein is CASLGQALDEQYF. The full variable domain, in which reference TRBV28 and TRBJ2-7 provide the parts outside the CDR3, is DVKVTQSSRYLVKRTGEKVFLECVQDMDHENMFWYRQDPGLGLRLIYFSYDVKMKEKGDIPEGYSVSREKKERFSLILESASTNQTSMYLCASLGQALDEQYFGPGTRLTVT.

The rearrangement joins TRBV19 to TRBJ1-2; tentatively, D is TRBD1 (5 bases). The V gene lost 9 bases and the J gene lost 0 bases, with 23 bases spanning the gap. CDR1 is LNHDA, CDR2 SQIVND, per germline (reference sequence). The CDR3 loop spans 17 amino acids. The CDR3, as DNA: TGTGCCAGCTACTACTCCGGGTGGGGGGACGCTAACTATGGCTACACCTTC. Encoded protein: CASYYSGWGDANYGYTF. The full variable domain, its missing parts supplied by reference TRBV19 and TRBJ1-2, is DGGITQSPKYLFRKEGQNVTLSCEQNLNHDAMYWYRQDPGQGLRLIYYSQIVNDFQKGDIAEGYSVSREKKESFPLTVTSAQKNPTAFYLCASYYSGWGDANYGYTFGSGTRLTVV.

This clone was recorded once. The rearrangement joins TRBV28 to TRBJ2-1, with D unresolved. V was trimmed by 5 bases and J by 9 bases, leaving 20 bases between them. The CDR3 length is 15 residues. CDR1 and CDR2 from the germline V gene are MDHEN and SYDVKM. CDR3 bases: TGTGCCAGCAGTAGCTTGGCAGGTGGCACGGTTGAGCAGTTCTTC. Its protein product is CASSSLAGGTVEQFF. The full variable domain, rest sourced from reference TRBV28 and TRBJ2-1, is DVKVTQSSRYLVKRTGEKVFLECVQDMDHENMFWYRQDPGLGLRLIYFSYDVKMKEKGDIPEGYSVSREKKERFSLILESASTNQTSMYLCASSSLAGGTVEQFFGPGTRLTVL.

The chain links TRBV2 to TRBJ2-1; no clear D gene. Germline-derived CDR1 and CDR2 are SNHLY and FYNNEI. V was cut by 5 bases and J by 0 bases, with 11 bases left in between. The CDR3 totals 15 residues. CDR3 coding DNA: TGTGCCAGCAGTCGTGCGCTCGTCTCCTACAATGAGCAGTTCTTC. It encodes CASSRALVSYNEQFF.

Turning to this clone: The same CDR3 is also encoded by other DNA sequences in this sample. V and J are TRBV19 and TRBJ1-2; 8 bases match TRBD1. The trim removed 7 bases at V and 4 bases at J, leaving 8 bases unmatched. Per germline, CDR1 LNHDA and CDR2 SQIVND (reference sequence). The CDR3 is 14 amino acids. CDR3 sequence (DNA): TGTGCCAGTACCCCGGACAGGGTAGGCTATGGCTACACCTTC. This gives the protein CASTPDRVGYGYTF.

The V and J genes are TRBV28 and TRBJ2-5, with 9 bases that match TRBD2. V was pared by 2 bases and J by 5 bases, with 6 bases of the junction left unmatched. Germline V CDR1 and CDR2: MDHEN, SYDVKM. The CDR3 spans 15 residues. CDR3: CASSLGGRARETQYF. Written as DNA, the CDR3 is TGTGCCAGCAGTTTAGGCGGGAGGGCCCGCGAGACCCAGTACTTC.

The chain carries TRBV11-2 and TRBJ2-2; 13 bases map to TRBD2. CDR3 length: 16 amino acids. CDR1 is SGHAT, CDR2 FQNNGV, per germline. V lost 6 bases, J lost 0 bases, and 1 base stayed unmatched. The CDR3: CASRLAGGTNTGELFF. The CDR3, as DNA: TGTGCCAGCAGACTAGCGGGGGGGACGAACACCGGGGAGCTGTTTTTT.

The chain joins TRBV4-1 to TRBJ1-2, with 7 positions matching TRBD1. The CDR3 extends over 16 amino acids. The germline gives CDR1 MGHRA, CDR2 YSYEKL. V lost 4 bases, J lost 5 bases, and 13 bases stayed unmatched. CDR3 loop: CASSPPNDREKYGYTF. The CDR3 region has the DNA TGCGCCAGCAGCCCGCCCAACGACAGGGAGAAGTATGGCTACACCTTC.

This clone was observed a handful of times. The chain combines TRBV6-1 with TRBJ1-2; D may be TRBD1 (5 bases). The length of the CDR3 is 18 residues. The V and J ends lost 3 bases and 1 base respectively, with 21 bases between them. Germline assignment: CDR1 MNHNS and CDR2 SASEGT. Here the CDR3 DNA reads TGTGCCAGCAGTGATCATAGCCTGACAGTCTGGATTAACTATGGCTACACCTTC. It translates to CASSDHSLTVWINYGYTF.

The sample holds one count of this clone. The chain links TRBV3-1 (or the pseudogene TRBV3-2) to TRBJ2-3; 7 bases align to TRBD2. Germline V lookup: CDR1 LGHDT, CDR2 YNNKEL (reference sequence). Trimming removed 1 base from V and 2 bases from J; junction bases left unmatched: 15. This CDR3 region has 19 residues. The CDR3 here is CASSQGNAQSGELTDTQYF. DNA of the CDR3: TGTGCCAGCAGCCAAGGGAACGCTCAAAGCGGGGAACTCACAGATACGCAGTATTTT.

The chain's CDR3 is CASSPRGRGYTF. The CDR3 DNA reads as TGCGCCAGCAGCCCCCGGGGTCGCGGCTACACCTTC. The rearrangement links TRBV5-1 to TRBJ1-2; D unclear. The CDR3 spans 12 residues. V was shortened by 4 bases and J by 8 bases, with 12 bases between the two germline ends. The germline gives CDR1 SGHRS, CDR2 YFSETQ.

V gene TRBV5-1 combines with J gene TRBJ2-2; 7 nucleotides line up with TRBD2. The CDR3 spans 15 residues. The junction had 5 bases not matched to a gene; V was cut back by 1 base and J by 5 bases. Germline CDR1 is SGHRS and CDR2 is YFSETQ. CDR3 sequence (DNA): TGCGCCAGCAGCTTGTTCCAGGGAGGGACCGGGGAGCTGTTTTTT. Translating it yields CASSLFQGGTGELFF.

The V and J genes are TRBV7-2 and TRBJ2-7; 14 nucleotides match TRBD2. After removal of 5 bases from V and 3 bases from J, the junction contained 15 bases not matched to a gene. Germline values: CDR1 SGHTA, CDR2 FQGNSA. The CDR3 runs to 19 residues. DNA of the CDR3: TGTGCCAGCAGCCCGATAGGGTCCTTGGGACTAGCGGGAGACTACGAGCAGTACTTC. Translated: CASSPIGSLGLAGDYEQYF.

The gene calls are TRBV12-3 or TRBV12-4 and TRBJ2-1; perhaps TRBD2 as D (5 bases). Trimming took 6 bases from V and 6 from J, leaving 12 bases between them. The CDR3 totals 13 residues. The CDR3 reads CASSLSRGNEQFF. The CDR3 DNA follows: TGTGCCAGCAGCCTTAGTCGGGGCAATGAGCAGTTCTTC.

The genes are TRBV6-2 or TRBV6-3 and TRBJ2-7, with 7 bases fitting TRBD2. Germline V gene lookup returns CDR1 MNHEY and CDR2 SVGEGT. Trimming at V came to 6 bases and at J to 0 bases, leaving 8 bases not matched to a gene. The CDR3 sequence is 15 residues long. This CDR3 is CASSSATSFSYEQYF. CDR3 DNA sequence: TGTGCCAGCAGCTCCGCGACTAGCTTCTCCTACGAGCAGTACTTC.